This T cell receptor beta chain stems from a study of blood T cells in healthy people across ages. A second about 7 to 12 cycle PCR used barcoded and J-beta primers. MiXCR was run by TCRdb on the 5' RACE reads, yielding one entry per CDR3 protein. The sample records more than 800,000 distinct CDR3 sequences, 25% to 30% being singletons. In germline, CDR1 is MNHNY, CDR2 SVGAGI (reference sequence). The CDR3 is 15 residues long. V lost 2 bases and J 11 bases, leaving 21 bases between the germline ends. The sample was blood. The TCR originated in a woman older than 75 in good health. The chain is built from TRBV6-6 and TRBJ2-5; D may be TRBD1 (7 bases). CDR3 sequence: CASSYAGQSYNEQYF. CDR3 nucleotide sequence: TGTGCCAGCAGTTACGCGGGACAGAGCTACAATGAGCAGTACTTC.